This is a list of T cell receptor beta chains from one sample in a study of T-cell memory formation after mild COVID-19. TCRdb re-analysed the 5' RACE reads in MiXCR, keeping a single row per CDR3 protein. Of hundreds of thousands of distinct CDR3 sequences listed, about 16% were seen once; the top ten hold around 2.2%. Input material: PBMCs or a T cell subset sorted from them (not recorded which). These receptors came from an adult woman who had mild COVID-19 (a few samples of this study predate the infection). Cell type and time point are not known. Each CDR3 is given with its conserved first and last residue. D genes are given only for firm matches. Part of the rows lack a size; the others show once, few, many or a class for expanded clones.

D gene,J gene,clone size,V gene,CDR3 protein,CDR3 DNA
.,TRBJ2-7,few,TRBV4-3,CASSQDSLSYEQYF,TGCGCCAGCAGCCAAGATTCCCTAAGCTACGAGCAGTACTTC
.,TRBJ1-6,few,TRBV12-3/TRBV12-4,CASSPTTQSPLHF,TGTGCCAGCAGTCCGACCACACAATCACCCCTCCACTTT
.,TRBJ2-4,few,TRBV6-5,CASSSGVTQNIQYF,TGTGCCAGCAGTTCAGGGGTGACTCAGAACATTCAGTACTTC
.,TRBJ2-2,.,TRBV5-1,CASSIGGGNTGELIF,TGCGCCAGCAGCATCGGAGGTGGGAACACCGGGGAGCTGATTTTT
.,TRBJ2-7,.,TRBV5-5,CASSLVSPWLAQEQYF,TGTGCCAGCAGCTTAGTCTCGCCCTGGCTAGCGCAAGAGCAGTACTTC
.,TRBJ1-2,few,TRBV4-3,CASSSLGARYGYTF,TGCGCCAGCAGCTCTCTGGGGGCGCGCTATGGCTACACCTTC
.,TRBJ1-5,.,TRBV20-1,CSARGHSYSNQPQHF,TGCAGTGCTAGAGGCCACAGCTATAGCAATCAGCCCCAGCATTTT
.,TRBJ2-6,.,TRBV6-5,CASSRSAGANVLTF,TGTGCCAGTTCCCGAAGCGCTGGGGCCAACGTCCTGACTTTC
.,TRBJ2-3,.,TRBV28,CASSSRAPDTQYF,TGTGCCAGCAGTTCCAGGGCCCCAGATACGCAGTATTTT
.,TRBJ1-3,few,TRBV6-2/TRBV6-3,CASSWGGNTIYF,TGTGCCAGCAGTTGGGGAGGAAACACCATATATTTT
TRBD1,TRBJ1-4,many,TRBV27,CASSFQTGGVGKLFF,TGTGCCAGCAGTTTTCAGACAGGGGGCGTTGGAAAACTGTTTTTT
.,TRBJ2-1,.,TRBV12-3/TRBV12-4,CASSPVRRASSYNEQFF,TGTGCCAGCAGTCCGGTTCGAAGGGCGAGCTCCTACAATGAGCAGTTCTTC
.,TRBJ1-5,few,TRBV24-1,CATSDDRTNQPQHF,TGTGCCACCAGTGATGATAGGACCAATCAGCCCCAGCATTTT
TRBD1,TRBJ1-2,.,TRBV5-6,CASSFRGGDYGYTF,TGTGCCAGCAGCTTCAGGGGGGGGGACTATGGCTACACCTTC
.,TRBJ2-3,few,TRBV5-1,CASSPWGSSTDTQYF,TGCGCCAGCAGCCCGTGGGGGTCTAGCACAGATACGCAGTATTTT
TRBD1,TRBJ1-2,.,TRBV5-1,CASSLVGQGYDGYTF,TGCGCCAGCAGCTTGGTAGGACAGGGCTATGATGGCTACACCTTC
.,TRBJ1-2,.,TRBV20-1,CSVPGGGGYGYTF,TGCAGTGTCCCCGGGGGGGGAGGCTATGGCTACACCTTC
.,TRBJ2-5,.,TRBV29-1,CSVEDGVNRAQYF,TGCAGCGTTGAAGACGGGGTCAATCGGGCCCAGTACTTC
.,TRBJ1-2,.,TRBV6-1,CAGARGYGYTF,TGTGCAGGGGCAAGGGGGTATGGCTACACCTTC
.,TRBJ2-1,.,TRBV12-3/TRBV12-4,CASCKVLVWTNEQFF,TGTGCCAGCTGCAAGGTGCTAGTTTGGACCAATGAGCAGTTCTTC
TRBD1,TRBJ2-3,few,TRBV20-1,CSARDRADTQYF,TGCAGTGCTAGGGACAGGGCTGATACGCAGTATTTT
.,TRBJ2-3,.,TRBV3-1,CASRGDSGRTDTQYF,TGTGCCAGCCGCGGGGACTCCGGGCGCACAGATACGCAGTATTTT
.,TRBJ1-5,few,TRBV7-2,CASSLSATSSNQPQHF,TGTGCCAGCAGCTTATCCGCAACCTCTAGCAATCAGCCCCAGCATTTT
.,TRBJ2-1,.,TRBV5-1,CASSRSYSRGTNEQFF,TGCGCCAGCAGCCGTTCCTATTCGAGGGGTACCAATGAGCAGTTCTTC
TRBD2,TRBJ2-1,few,TRBV4-2,CASSQGGLETSNEQFF,TGTGCCAGCAGCCAAGGTGGACTAGAAACTTCAAATGAGCAGTTCTTC
.,TRBJ2-5,few,TRBV18,CASSPRNSQETQYF,TGTGCCAGCTCACCCAGGAACAGCCAAGAGACCCAGTACTTC
TRBD2,TRBJ2-1,.,TRBV24-1,CATGSIAGDSYNEQFF,TGTGCCACCGGATCTATAGCGGGTGATTCCTACAATGAGCAGTTCTTC
.,TRBJ2-3,few,TRBV24-1,CATGGATDTQYF,TGTGCCACCGGGGGGGCCACAGATACGCAGTATTTT
.,TRBJ2-7,.,TRBV7-2,CASSSLPIYPKKYEQYF,TGTGCCAGCAGCTCCCTTCCCATCTATCCGAAAAAATACGAGCAGTACTTC
.,TRBJ2-1,few,TRBV11-3,CASSLEPSEQFF,TGTGCCAGCAGCTTAGAGCCCAGTGAGCAGTTCTTC
.,TRBJ1-1,few,TRBV7-2,CASSSSYRLDTEAFF,TGTGCCAGCAGCTCCTCCTATCGACTCGACACTGAAGCTTTCTTT
TRBD1,TRBJ1-6,.,TRBV6-5,CASSSTGVYNSPLHF,TGTGCCAGCAGTTCAACAGGGGTCTATAATTCACCCCTCCACTTT
TRBD1,TRBJ2-5,.,TRBV7-2,CASSSTATGGAQYF,TGTGCCAGCAGCTCGACAGCTACAGGGGGTGCCCAGTACTTC
TRBD1,TRBJ2-3,.,TRBV24-1,CATSDPQGAGADTQYF,TGTGCCACCAGTGATCCACAGGGGGCGGGAGCAGATACGCAGTATTTT
.,TRBJ1-1,many,TRBV12-3/TRBV12-4,CASSPGGNTEAFF,TGTGCCAGCAGTCCGGGGGGAAACACTGAAGCTTTCTTT
.,TRBJ2-3,.,TRBV20-1,CSAIAFRTDTQYF,TGCAGTGCTATAGCGTTCCGCACAGATACGCAGTATTTT
TRBD1,TRBJ1-2,.,TRBV14,CASSQKTGTGGYTF,TGTGCCAGCAGCCAAAAGACCGGGACAGGGGGCTACACCTTC
.,TRBJ2-2,few,TRBV7-2,CASSLDGTMNTGELFF,TGTGCCAGCAGCTTAGATGGGACAATGAACACCGGGGAGCTGTTTTTT
TRBD1,TRBJ2-7,few,TRBV7-2,CASSLNGQGSYEQYF,TGTGCCAGCAGCCTCAATGGACAGGGGTCCTACGAGCAGTACTTC
TRBD2,TRBJ2-3,.,TRBV29-1,CSVVAEGLAGVSTQYF,TGCAGCGTTGTGGCCGAAGGGCTAGCGGGAGTTTCTACGCAGTATTTT
TRBD2,TRBJ2-5,many,TRBV12-3/TRBV12-4,CASSTRPSAGGITQYF,TGTGCCAGCAGTACCCGCCCTTCAGCGGGGGGGATTACCCAGTACTTC
.,TRBJ1-6,.,TRBV3-1,CASSQEFGREYNSPLHF,TGTGCCAGCAGCCAAGAGTTCGGCAGGGAGTATAATTCACCCCTCCACTTT
.,TRBJ1-2,few,TRBV9,CASSVEARSFYGYTF,TGTGCCAGCAGCGTAGAAGCCAGGTCCTTCTATGGCTACACCTTC
TRBD1,TRBJ2-7,.,TRBV3-1,CASSAGTASYEQYF,TGTGCCAGCAGCGCCGGGACAGCATCCTACGAGCAGTACTTC
.,TRBJ1-1,.,TRBV5-1,CASSWIGSAGPNTEAFF,TGCGCCAGCAGCTGGATCGGTTCAGCAGGACCGAACACTGAAGCTTTCTTT
.,TRBJ1-1,few,TRBV5-1,CASSLVGPRNTEAFF,TGCGCCAGCAGCTTGGTGGGACCCAGGAACACTGAAGCTTTCTTT
.,TRBJ1-2,.,TRBV7-9,CASSLAFTRSGYTF,TGTGCCAGCAGCTTAGCGTTTACTCGCTCTGGCTACACCTTC
.,TRBJ2-1,.,TRBV7-9,CASSLARTRNGEQFF,TGTGCCAGCAGCTTAGCGAGGACCCGTAACGGGGAGCAGTTCTTC
TRBD2,TRBJ2-7,.,TRBV5-1,CASSAGLAGVEQYF,TGCGCCAGCAGCGCGGGACTAGCGGGAGTCGAGCAGTACTTC
.,TRBJ2-5,many,TRBV12-3/TRBV12-4,CASSFGLQETQYF,TGTGCCAGCAGTTTTGGACTGCAAGAGACCCAGTACTTC
.,TRBJ2-2,.,TRBV7-2,CASSLVGYQGELFF,TGTGCCAGCAGCTTAGTGGGCTACCAGGGGGAGCTGTTTTTT
.,TRBJ1-1,.,TRBV7-8,CASSRHSIGVPNTEAFF,TGTGCCAGCAGTCGACATAGTATTGGGGTCCCGAACACTGAAGCTTTCTTT
TRBD2,TRBJ2-7,.,TRBV5-1,CASSTGTSGTYEQYF,TGCGCCAGCAGCACCGGGACTAGCGGGACTTACGAGCAGTACTTC
TRBD1,TRBJ1-1,.,TRBV5-5,CAGRQGPNTEAFF,TGTGCCGGCAGACAGGGACCGAACACTGAAGCTTTCTTT
.,TRBJ2-3,.,TRBV12-5,CASGLVPGLGSPDTQYF,TGTGCTAGTGGTTTGGTACCGGGCCTAGGGTCTCCGGATACGCAGTATTTT